This paragraph covers one T cell receptor beta chain sequence. Its recognized antigen is unknown. Base qualities are not provided; no much larger clone lies one nucleotide away. Participants in the prospective study were enrolled through a virtual design, were aged about 18 to 100 years, and lived in roughly 24 United States geographic areas. To assign participants to cohorts, the prospective study relied on clinical history that participants themselves reported in a screening survey and a study questionnaire. A participant counted as exposed if, within 2 weeks of entering the study, that participant had been in contact with someone who had a PCR-confirmed or clinician-diagnosed COVID-19 case. Each participant in the prospective study had whole blood, serum and a nasopharyngeal or oropharyngeal swab collected by mobile phlebotomists. Prospective study participants could optionally give additional blood draws and questionnaires over an approximately two-month period. Before DNA extraction, blood samples from the prospective study were shipped at room temperature or frozen.

V is pruned by 6 bases and J by 5 bases, leaving 5 bases of the junction without a gene match. The germline V gene (reference sequence) supplies CDR1 MNHEY and CDR2 SMNVEV. Spanning cysteine to phenylalanine, the CDR3 consists of 14 amino acids. Here the CDR3 DNA is all that survives: 42 bases in frame from base 1. The entry originates in a study of blood T cell repertoires in COVID-19 (dated by TCRdb to the early 2020s). In the study overall: Samples from collaborators originated in the United States, Italy and Spain and spanned both the acute and convalescent phases of COVID-19. Deeply sampled blood TCRbeta repertoires from subjects exposed to, actively infected with, or recovered from COVID-19 were included in the dataset. Samples were obtained from the ongoing ImmuneRACE study (first 160 participants) and from about 1,300 subjects provided by 6 global collaborators. Where available, HLA class I and class II types were taken from metadata supplied by the sample provider and were not determined by assay-based typing. Sample metadata almost always included a de-identified subject ID, COVID-19 status, age in years and sex. The repertoires were made available in a free public database intended to serve as a resource for research on the immune response to SARS-CoV-2. The prospective study material was composed of cDNA or gDNA derived from T cells, B-cell-depleted T cells, or PBMCs. What the study reported, not specific to this receptor: Clinical and demographic metadata were provided uncurated, with the amount varying by source and participant.

TCRbeta CDR3 regions were amplified from genomic DNA by means of the immunoSEQ Assay, a bias-controlled multiplex PCR. Turning to the authors' computational methods: Nucleated cell counts per sample were estimated from amplification of reference gene primers within the assay. To quantify the absolute abundance of each unique TCRbeta CDR3 rearrangement, sequence reads were collapsed and filtered. For each sample, productive Simpson clonality was calculated as the square root of Simpson's diversity index across productive rearrangements. The clones in this table, taken by TCRdb from immuneACCESS, are in-frame only. Not every clone is retained; where verified, under half of the shortfall comes from an unresolved V gene, and the cause of the rest is unknown. V, J and clone size derive from that table, while D and trimming were established from the DNA sequence. In all, the sample holds under 300,000 clones, and 88% of those were seen once. The top ten constitute around 3.2% of the sample.

The source material was PBMCs or T cells enriched from blood (not recorded which). The rearranged segments are TRBV27 and TRBJ2-1; 9 nucleotides in the junction match TRBD2. The TCR comes from a woman in her 40s who had been exposed to COVID-19. The CDR3 region: CASRGLAGHNEQFF. The DNA reads as follows: TGTGCCAGCAGGGGTCTAGCGGGGCACAATGAGCAGTTCTTC.